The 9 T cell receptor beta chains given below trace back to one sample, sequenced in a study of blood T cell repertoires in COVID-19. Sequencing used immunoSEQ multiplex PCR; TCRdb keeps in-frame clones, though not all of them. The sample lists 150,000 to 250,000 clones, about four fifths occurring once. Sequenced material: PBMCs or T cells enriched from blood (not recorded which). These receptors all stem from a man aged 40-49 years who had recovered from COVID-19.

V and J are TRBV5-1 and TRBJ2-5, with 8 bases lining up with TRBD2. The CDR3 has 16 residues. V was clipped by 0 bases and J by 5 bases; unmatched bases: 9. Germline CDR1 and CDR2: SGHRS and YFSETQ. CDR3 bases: TGCGCCAGCAGCTTGGGACTAGGCGGGAGGAGGGAGACCCAGTACTTC. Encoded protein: CASSLGLGGRRETQYF.

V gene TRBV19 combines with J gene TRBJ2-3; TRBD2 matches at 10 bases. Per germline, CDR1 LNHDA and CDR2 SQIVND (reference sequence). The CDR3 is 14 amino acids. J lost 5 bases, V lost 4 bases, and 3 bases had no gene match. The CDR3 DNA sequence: TGTGCCAGTAGTAACCCTAGCGGGAGAGATACGCAGTATTTT. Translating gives CASSNPSGRDTQYF.

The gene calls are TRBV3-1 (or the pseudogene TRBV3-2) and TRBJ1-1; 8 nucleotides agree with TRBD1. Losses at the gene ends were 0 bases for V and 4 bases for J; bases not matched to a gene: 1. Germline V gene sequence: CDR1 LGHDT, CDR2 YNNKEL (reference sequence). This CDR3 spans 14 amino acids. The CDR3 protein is CASSQDGTGTEAFF. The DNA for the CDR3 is TGTGCCAGCAGCCAAGATGGGACAGGCACTGAAGCTTTCTTT.

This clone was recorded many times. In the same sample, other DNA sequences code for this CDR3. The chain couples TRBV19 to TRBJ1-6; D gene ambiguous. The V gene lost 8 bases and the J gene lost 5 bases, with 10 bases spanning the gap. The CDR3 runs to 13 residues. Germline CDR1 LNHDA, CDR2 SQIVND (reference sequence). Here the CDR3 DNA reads TGTGCCAGTCGGCAGGTCGATAATTCACCCCTCCACTTT. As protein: CASRQVDNSPLHF.

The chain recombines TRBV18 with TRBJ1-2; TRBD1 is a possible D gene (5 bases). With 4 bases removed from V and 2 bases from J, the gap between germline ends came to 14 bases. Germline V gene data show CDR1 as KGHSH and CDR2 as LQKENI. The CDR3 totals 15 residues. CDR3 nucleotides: TGTGCCAGCTCACAAAAGGGGCAGCTAAACTATGGCTACACCTTC. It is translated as CASSQKGQLNYGYTF.

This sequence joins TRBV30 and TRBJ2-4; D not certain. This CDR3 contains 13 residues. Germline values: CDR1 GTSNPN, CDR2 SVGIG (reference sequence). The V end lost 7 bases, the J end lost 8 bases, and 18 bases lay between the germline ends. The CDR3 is CAYSPGPSDIQYF. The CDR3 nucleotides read TGTGCCTACTCCCCTGGTCCGTCGGACATTCAGTACTTC.

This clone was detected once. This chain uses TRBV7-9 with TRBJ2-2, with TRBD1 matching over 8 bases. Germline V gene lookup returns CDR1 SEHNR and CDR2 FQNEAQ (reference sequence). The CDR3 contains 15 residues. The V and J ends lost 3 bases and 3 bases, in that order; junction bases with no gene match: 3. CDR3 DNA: TGTGCCAGCAGCTTCGACAGGGGCGACACCGGGGAGCTGTTTTTT. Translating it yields CASSFDRGDTGELFF.

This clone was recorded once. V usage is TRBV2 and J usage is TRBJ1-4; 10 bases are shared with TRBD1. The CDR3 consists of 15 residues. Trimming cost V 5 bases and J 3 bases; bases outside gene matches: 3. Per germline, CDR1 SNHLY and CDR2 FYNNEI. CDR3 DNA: TGTGCCAGCAGTCCCGGGACAGGGGCTAATGAAAAACTGTTTTTT. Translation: CASSPGTGANEKLFF.

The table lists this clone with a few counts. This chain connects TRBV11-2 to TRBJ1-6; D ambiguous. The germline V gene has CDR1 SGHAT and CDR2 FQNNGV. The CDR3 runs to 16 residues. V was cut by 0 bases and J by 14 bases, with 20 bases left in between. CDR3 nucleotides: TGTGCCAGCAGCTTAGAAACCGTTAAAGCGGGAGGAACCCTCCACTTT. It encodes CASSLETVKAGGTLHF.